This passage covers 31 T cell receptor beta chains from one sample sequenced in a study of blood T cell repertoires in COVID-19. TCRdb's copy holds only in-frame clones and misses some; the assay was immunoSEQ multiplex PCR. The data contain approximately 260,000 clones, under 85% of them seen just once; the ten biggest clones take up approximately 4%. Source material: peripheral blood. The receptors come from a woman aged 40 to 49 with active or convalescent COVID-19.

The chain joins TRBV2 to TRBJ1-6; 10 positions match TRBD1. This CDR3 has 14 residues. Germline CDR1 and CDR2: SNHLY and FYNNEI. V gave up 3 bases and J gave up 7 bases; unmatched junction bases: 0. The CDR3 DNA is TGTGCCAGCAGTGAGGGACAGGGGAATTCACCCCTCCACTTT. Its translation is CASSEGQGNSPLHF.

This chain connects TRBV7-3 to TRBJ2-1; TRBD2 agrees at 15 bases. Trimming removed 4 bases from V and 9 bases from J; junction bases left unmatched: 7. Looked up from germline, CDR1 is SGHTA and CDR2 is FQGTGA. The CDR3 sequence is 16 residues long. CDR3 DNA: TGTGCCAGCAGCTCTGGACTAGCGGGGGGGCTGAGTGAGCAGTTCTTC. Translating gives CASSSGLAGGLSEQFF.

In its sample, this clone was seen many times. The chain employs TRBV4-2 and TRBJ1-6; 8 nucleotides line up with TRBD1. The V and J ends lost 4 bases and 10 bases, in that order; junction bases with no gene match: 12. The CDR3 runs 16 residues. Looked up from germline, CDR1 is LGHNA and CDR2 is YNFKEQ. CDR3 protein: CASSPPDRAGASPLHF. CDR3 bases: TGTGCCAGCAGCCCCCCGGACAGGGCGGGGGCCTCACCCCTCCACTTT.

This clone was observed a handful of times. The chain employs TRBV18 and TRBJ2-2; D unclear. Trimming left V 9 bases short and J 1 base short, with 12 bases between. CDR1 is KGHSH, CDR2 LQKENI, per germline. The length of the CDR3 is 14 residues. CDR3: CASQVLKNTGELFF. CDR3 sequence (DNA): TGTGCCAGTCAAGTACTTAAGAACACCGGGGAGCTGTTTTTT.

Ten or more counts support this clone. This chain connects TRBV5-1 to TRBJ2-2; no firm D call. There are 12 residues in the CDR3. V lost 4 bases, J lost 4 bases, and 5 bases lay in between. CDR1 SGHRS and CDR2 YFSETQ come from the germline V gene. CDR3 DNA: TGCGCCAGCAGCGAGCCCACCGGGGAGCTGTTTTTT. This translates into CASSEPTGELFF.

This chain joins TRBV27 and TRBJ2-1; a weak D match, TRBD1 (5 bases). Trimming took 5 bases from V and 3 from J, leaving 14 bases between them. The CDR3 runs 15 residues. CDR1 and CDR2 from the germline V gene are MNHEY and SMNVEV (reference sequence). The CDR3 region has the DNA TGTGCCAGCAGTCCAAGGGGAAGAAGCTACAATGAGCAGTTCTTC. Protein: CASSPRGRSYNEQFF.

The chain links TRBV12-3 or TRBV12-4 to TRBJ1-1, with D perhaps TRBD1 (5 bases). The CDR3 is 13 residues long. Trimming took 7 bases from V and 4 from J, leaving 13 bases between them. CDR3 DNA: TGTGCCAGCATGGCCGGCAGGGCCACTGAAGCTTTCTTT. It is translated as CASMAGRATEAFF.

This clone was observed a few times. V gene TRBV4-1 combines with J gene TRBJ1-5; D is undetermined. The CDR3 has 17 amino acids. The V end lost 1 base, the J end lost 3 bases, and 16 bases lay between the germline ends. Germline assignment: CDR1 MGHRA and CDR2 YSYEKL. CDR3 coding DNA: TGCGCCAGCAGCCAAGGTACATATTTGGAGAACAATCAGCCCCAGCATTTT. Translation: CASSQGTYLENNQPQHF.

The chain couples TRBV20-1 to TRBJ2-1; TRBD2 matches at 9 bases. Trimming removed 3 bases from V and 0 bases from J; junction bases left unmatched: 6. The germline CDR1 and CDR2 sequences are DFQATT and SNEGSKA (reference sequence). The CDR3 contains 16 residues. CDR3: CSASAGGLSSYNEQFF. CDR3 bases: TGCAGTGCTAGTGCGGGGGGGCTGAGCTCCTACAATGAGCAGTTCTTC.

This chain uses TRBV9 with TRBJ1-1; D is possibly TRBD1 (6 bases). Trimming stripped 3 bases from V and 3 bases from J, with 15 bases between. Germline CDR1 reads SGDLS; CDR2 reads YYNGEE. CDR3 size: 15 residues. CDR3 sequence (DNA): TGTGCCAGCAGCGAGAACCCGAGGGGGTACACTGAAGCTTTCTTT. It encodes CASSENPRGYTEAFF.

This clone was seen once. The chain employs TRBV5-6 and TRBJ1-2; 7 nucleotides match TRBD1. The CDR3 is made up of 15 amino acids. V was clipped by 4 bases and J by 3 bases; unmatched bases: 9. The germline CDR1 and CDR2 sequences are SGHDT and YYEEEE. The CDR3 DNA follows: TGTGCCAGCAGCCTAGAGACAGGGAACTACTATGGCTACACCTTC. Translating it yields CASSLETGNYYGYTF. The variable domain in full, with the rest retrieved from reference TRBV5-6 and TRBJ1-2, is DAGVTQSPTHLIKTRGQQVTLRCSPKSGHDTVSWYQQALGQGPQFIFQYYEEEERQRGNFPDRFSGHQFPNYSSELNVNALLLGDSALYLCASSLETGNYYGYTFGSGTRLTVV.

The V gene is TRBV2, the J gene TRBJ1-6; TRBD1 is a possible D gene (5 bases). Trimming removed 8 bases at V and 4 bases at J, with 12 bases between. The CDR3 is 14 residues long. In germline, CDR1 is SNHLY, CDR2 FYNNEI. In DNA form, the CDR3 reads TGTGCCAGCCTTATGACAGATTATAATTCACCCCTCCACTTT. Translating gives CASLMTDYNSPLHF. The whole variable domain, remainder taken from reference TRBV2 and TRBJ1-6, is EPEVTQTPSHQVTQMGQEVILRCVPISNHLYFYWYRQILGQKVEFLVSFYNNEISEKSEIFDDQFSVERPDGSNFTLKIRSTKLEDSAMYFCASLMTDYNSPLHFGNGTRLTVT.

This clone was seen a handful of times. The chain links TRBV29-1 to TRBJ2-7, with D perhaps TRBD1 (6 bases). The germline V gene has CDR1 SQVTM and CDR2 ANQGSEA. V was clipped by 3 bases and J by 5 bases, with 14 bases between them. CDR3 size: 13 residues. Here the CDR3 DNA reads TGCAGCGTTGATGAGAACGGACAGAACGAGCAGTACTTC. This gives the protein CSVDENGQNEQYF.

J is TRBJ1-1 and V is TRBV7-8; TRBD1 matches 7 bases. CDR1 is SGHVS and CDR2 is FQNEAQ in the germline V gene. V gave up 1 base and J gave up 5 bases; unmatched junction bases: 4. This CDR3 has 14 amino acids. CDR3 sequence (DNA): TGTGCCAGCAGCTTAGACAGGGGAAGAACTGAAGCTTTCTTT. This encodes CASSLDRGRTEAFF.

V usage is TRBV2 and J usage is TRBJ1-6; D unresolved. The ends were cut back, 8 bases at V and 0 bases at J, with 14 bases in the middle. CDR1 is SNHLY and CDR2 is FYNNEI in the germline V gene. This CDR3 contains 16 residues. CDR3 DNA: TGTGCCAGCGGTCAGCGGTCTGGCTCCTATAATTCACCCCTCCACTTT. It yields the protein CASGQRSGSYNSPLHF.

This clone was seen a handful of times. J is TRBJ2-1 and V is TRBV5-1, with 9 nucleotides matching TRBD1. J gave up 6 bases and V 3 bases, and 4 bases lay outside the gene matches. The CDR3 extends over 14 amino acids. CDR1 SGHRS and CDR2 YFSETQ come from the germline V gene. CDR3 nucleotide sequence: TGCGCCAGCAGCTCGGACAGGGGTCTCAATGAGCAGTTCTTC. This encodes CASSSDRGLNEQFF.

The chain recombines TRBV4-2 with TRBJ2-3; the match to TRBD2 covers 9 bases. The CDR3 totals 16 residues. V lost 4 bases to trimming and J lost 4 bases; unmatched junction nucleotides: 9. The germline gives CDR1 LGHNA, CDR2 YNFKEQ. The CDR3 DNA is TGTGCCAGCAGCCCCCGGGCTAGCGGGGTATCAGATACGCAGTATTTT. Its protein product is CASSPRASGVSDTQYF.

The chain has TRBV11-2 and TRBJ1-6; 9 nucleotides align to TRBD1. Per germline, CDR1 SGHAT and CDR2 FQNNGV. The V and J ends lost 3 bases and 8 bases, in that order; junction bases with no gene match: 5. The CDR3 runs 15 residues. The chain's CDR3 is CASSFGTGLYSPLHF. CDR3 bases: TGTGCCAGCAGCTTCGGGACAGGGTTGTATTCACCCCTCCACTTT. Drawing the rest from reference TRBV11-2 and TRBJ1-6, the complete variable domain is EAGVAQSPRYKIIEKRQSVAFWCNPISGHATLYWYQQILGQGPKLLIQFQNNGVVDDSQLPKDRFSAERLKGVDSTLKIQPAKLEDSAVYLCASSFGTGLYSPLHFGNGTRLTVT.

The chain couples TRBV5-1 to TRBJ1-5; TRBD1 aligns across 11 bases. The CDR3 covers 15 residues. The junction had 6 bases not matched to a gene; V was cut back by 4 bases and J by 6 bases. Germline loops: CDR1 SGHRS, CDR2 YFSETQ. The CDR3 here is CASSPWTGGGQPQHF. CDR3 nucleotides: TGCGCCAGCAGCCCATGGACAGGGGGCGGTCAGCCCCAGCATTTT.

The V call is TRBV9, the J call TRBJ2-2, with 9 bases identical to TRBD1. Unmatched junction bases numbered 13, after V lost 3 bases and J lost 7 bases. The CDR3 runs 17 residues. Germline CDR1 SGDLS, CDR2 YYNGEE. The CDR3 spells CASSAFHRGQESGELFF. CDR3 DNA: TGTGCCAGCAGCGCGTTCCACAGGGGGCAGGAGAGCGGGGAGCTGTTTTTT. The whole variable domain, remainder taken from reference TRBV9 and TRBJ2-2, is DSGVTQTPKHLITATGQRVTLRCSPRSGDLSVYWYQQSLDQGLQFLIQYYNGEERAKGNILERFSAQQFPDLHSELNLSSLELGDSALYFCASSAFHRGQESGELFFGEGSRLTVL.

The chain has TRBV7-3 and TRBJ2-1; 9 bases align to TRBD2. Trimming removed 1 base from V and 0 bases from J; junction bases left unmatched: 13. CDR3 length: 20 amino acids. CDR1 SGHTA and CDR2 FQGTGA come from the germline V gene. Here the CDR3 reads CASSLRGQRGAPSSYNEQFF. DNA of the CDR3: TGTGCCAGCAGCTTAAGGGGCCAGCGGGGGGCCCCGAGCTCCTACAATGAGCAGTTCTTC.

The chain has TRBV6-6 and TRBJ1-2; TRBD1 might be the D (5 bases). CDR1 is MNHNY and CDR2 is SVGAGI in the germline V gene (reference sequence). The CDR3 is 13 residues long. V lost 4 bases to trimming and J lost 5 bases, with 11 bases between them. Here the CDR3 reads CASSLTGDYGYTF. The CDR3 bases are TGTGCCAGCAGTTTAACAGGTGATTATGGCTACACCTTC.

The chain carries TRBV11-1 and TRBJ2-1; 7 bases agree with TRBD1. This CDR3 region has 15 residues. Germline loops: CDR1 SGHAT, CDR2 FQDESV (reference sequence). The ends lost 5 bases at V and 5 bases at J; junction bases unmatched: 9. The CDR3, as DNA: TGTGCCAGCAGCCAGACCGGGACAGTCGACAATGAGCAGTTCTTC. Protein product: CASSQTGTVDNEQFF. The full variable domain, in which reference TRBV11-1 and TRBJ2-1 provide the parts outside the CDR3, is EAEVAQSPRYKITEKSQAVAFWCDPISGHATLYWYRQILGQGPELLVQFQDESVVDDSQLPKDRFSAERLKGVDSTLKIQPAELGDSAMYLCASSQTGTVDNEQFFGPGTRLTVL.

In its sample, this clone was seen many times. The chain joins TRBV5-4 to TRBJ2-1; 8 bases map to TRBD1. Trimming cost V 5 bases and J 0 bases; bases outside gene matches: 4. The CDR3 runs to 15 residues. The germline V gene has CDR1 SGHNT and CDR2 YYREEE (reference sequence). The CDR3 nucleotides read TGTGCCAGCAGTTCCGACAGGGGCTCCTACAATGAGCAGTTCTTC. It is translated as CASSSDRGSYNEQFF.

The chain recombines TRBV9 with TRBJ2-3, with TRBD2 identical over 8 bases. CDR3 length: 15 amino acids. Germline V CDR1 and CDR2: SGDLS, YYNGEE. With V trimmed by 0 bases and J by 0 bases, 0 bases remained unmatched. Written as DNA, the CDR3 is TGTGCCAGCAGCGTAGCGGGGGGGAGCACAGATACGCAGTATTTT. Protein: CASSVAGGSTDTQYF.

CDR3 in amino acids: CASSHTTSGGPDTQYF. The CDR3 DNA is TGTGCCAGCAGCCACACTACTAGCGGGGGACCAGATACGCAGTATTTT. The V call is TRBV3-1 (or the pseudogene TRBV3-2), the J call TRBJ2-3; 11 bases match TRBD2. V was clipped by 3 bases and J by 4 bases; unmatched bases: 6. This CDR3 is built from 16 residues. Germline CDR1 and CDR2: LGHDT and YNNKEL (reference sequence).

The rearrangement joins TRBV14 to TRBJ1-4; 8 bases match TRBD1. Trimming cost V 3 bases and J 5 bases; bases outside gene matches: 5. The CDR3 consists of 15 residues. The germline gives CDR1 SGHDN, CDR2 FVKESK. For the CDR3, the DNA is TGTGCCAGCAGCCAGAACAGGGGGAGAAATGAAAAACTGTTTTTT. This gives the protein CASSQNRGRNEKLFF.

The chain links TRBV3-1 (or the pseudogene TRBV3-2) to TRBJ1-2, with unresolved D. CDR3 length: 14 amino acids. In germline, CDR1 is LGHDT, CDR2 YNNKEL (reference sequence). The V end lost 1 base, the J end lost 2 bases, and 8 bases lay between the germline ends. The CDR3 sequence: CASSQGHQNYGYTF. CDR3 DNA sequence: TGTGCCAGCAGCCAAGGTCATCAGAACTATGGCTACACCTTC.

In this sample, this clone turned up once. The CDR3 spells CASSHTPQHF. The CDR3 nucleotides read TGTGCCAGCAGTCACACGCCCCAGCATTTT. The chain employs TRBV28 and TRBJ1-5; no clear D. This CDR3 spans 10 amino acids. Germline values: CDR1 MDHEN, CDR2 SYDVKM. Trimming pared 5 bases from V and 9 bases from J, leaving 5 bases between.

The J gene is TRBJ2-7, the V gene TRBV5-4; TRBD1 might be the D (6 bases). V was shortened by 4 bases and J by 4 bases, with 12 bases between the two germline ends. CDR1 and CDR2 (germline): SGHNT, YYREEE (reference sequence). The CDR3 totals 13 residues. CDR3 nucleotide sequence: TGTGCCAGCAGCGCGAAAACAGGGTACGAGCAGTACTTC. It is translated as CASSAKTGYEQYF.

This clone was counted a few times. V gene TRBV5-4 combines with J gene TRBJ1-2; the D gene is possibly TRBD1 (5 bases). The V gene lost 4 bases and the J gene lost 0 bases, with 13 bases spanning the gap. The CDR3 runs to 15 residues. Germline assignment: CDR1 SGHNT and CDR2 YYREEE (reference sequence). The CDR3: CASSPNGGANYGYTF. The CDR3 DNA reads TGTGCCAGCAGCCCAAATGGGGGGGCTAACTATGGCTACACCTTC.